The 25 T cell receptor beta chains below all came from one sample that was sequenced in a study of technical replicates of blood from a handful of donors. Assay: immunoSEQ multiplex PCR; the TCRdb copy retains only in-frame clones and omits some. The profile shows about 73,000 clones, more than 85% of them singletons. The sequencing sample was made of PBMCs. These receptors were collected from a human donor in good health. Some clones in this sample may be carry-over from other donors' samples.

This chain uses TRBV7-9 with TRBJ2-7; possibly TRBD1 for D (5 bases). V was shortened by 2 bases and J by 3 bases, with 8 bases between the two germline ends. CDR1 SEHNR and CDR2 FQNEAQ come from the germline V gene (reference sequence). This CDR3 comprises 13 residues. In nucleotides, the CDR3 is TGTGCCAGCAGCTTAAAGGACAACTACGAGCAGTACTTC. It is translated as CASSLKDNYEQYF. Full variable domain (missing parts from reference TRBV7-9 and TRBJ2-7): DTGVSQNPRHKITKRGQNVTFRCDPISEHNRLYWYRQTLGQGPEFLTYFQNEAQLEKSRLLSDRFSAERPKGSFSTLEIQRTEQGDSAMYLCASSLKDNYEQYFGPGTRLTVT.

This chain uses TRBV29-1 with TRBJ2-5; maybe TRBD1 (6 bases). The CDR3 runs 12 residues. Germline V CDR1 and CDR2: SQVTM, ANQGSEA. Trimming left V 8 bases short and J 2 bases short, with 12 bases between. The CDR3 here is CSHTRGQETQYF. The DNA for the CDR3 is TGCAGCCATACGAGGGGGCAAGAGACCCAGTACTTC.

The chain recombines TRBV5-1 with TRBJ2-7; D may be TRBD2 (6 bases). The CDR3 runs 14 residues. Per the germline V gene, CDR1 is SGHRS and CDR2 is YFSETQ. V was shortened by 5 bases and J by 6 bases, with 18 bases between the two germline ends. The CDR3 nucleotides read TGCGCCAGCAGAGCGCGCGGGGCCGCGGGCGAGCAGTACTTC. Residues: CASRARGAAGEQYF.

J is TRBJ1-1 and V is TRBV12-5; 7 bases are a match to TRBD1. The CDR3 is made up of 14 amino acids. Germline assignment: CDR1 LGHNT and CDR2 FRNRAP. Trimming removed 3 bases from V and 10 bases from J; junction bases left unmatched: 11. The CDR3 sequence is CASGLDSRQGRAFF. The CDR3 DNA is TGTGCTAGTGGTTTAGATTCCCGACAGGGTCGAGCTTTCTTT.

This chain links TRBV30 with TRBJ2-1, with 12 bases that match TRBD2. The junction had 12 bases not matched to a gene; V was cut back by 2 bases and J by 7 bases. CDR1 and CDR2 from the germline V gene are GTSNPN and SVGIG (reference sequence). This CDR3 is 17 amino acids long. CDR3 DNA sequence: TGTGCCTGGAGTAGGAGCCGGACTAGCGGGGATGGGAATGAGCAGTTCTTC. Translating it yields CAWSRSRTSGDGNEQFF.

The V call is TRBV11-2, the J call TRBJ2-3; possibly TRBD2 for D (6 bases). CDR3 size: 15 residues. Per germline, CDR1 SGHAT and CDR2 FQNNGV. V lost 6 bases, J lost 1 base, and 14 bases lay in between. In DNA, the CDR3 is TGTGCCAGCAGTCCCGGGGGATTCGGCACAGATACGCAGTATTTT. This sequence encodes CASSPGGFGTDTQYF.

This chain links TRBV5-1 with TRBJ2-1, with 8 bases lining up with TRBD2. The germline CDR1 and CDR2 sequences are SGHRS and YFSETQ. This CDR3 has 15 amino acids. V dropped 4 bases and J dropped 8; count of bases not matched to a gene: 11. The CDR3 region has the DNA TGCGCCAGCAGCGTCGGGACTAGTGTAAGGGATGAGCAGTTCTTC. This sequence encodes CASSVGTSVRDEQFF.

The V gene is TRBV6-5, the J gene TRBJ1-6, with 11 bases lining up with TRBD1. CDR3 length: 14 residues. Germline CDR1 is MNHEY and CDR2 is SVGAGI. The V and J ends lost 5 bases and 9 bases, in that order; junction bases with no gene match: 3. CDR3 region: CASSPGTGGSPLHF. The CDR3 region has the DNA TGTGCCAGCAGTCCCGGGACAGGGGGTTCACCCCTCCACTTT.

This chain connects TRBV14 to TRBJ1-1; maybe TRBD1 (5 bases). The ends were cut back, 4 bases at V and 1 base at J, with 7 bases in the middle. Germline V gene lookup returns CDR1 SGHDN and CDR2 FVKESK. The CDR3 totals 13 residues. DNA for the CDR3: TGTGCCAGCAGCCTAAGGGGGAACACTGAAGCTTTCTTT. Protein product: CASSLRGNTEAFF.

The V call is TRBV6-6, the J call TRBJ2-7; possibly TRBD1 for D (6 bases). CDR1 MNHNY and CDR2 SVGAGI come from the germline V gene (reference sequence). V was pared by 6 bases and J by 0 bases, with 12 bases between. This CDR3 is 14 amino acids long. This CDR3 reads CASSLDRSSYEQYF. The CDR3 region has the DNA TGTGCCAGCAGCCTTGACAGGAGCTCCTACGAGCAGTACTTC.

The rearrangement joins TRBV5-6 to TRBJ2-3; TRBD2 aligns across 12 bases. V lost 3 bases to trimming and J lost 1 base; unmatched junction nucleotides: 12. Germline values: CDR1 SGHDT, CDR2 YYEEEE. The CDR3 is 19 amino acids. The CDR3: CASSSGLAGTRGGTDTQYF. The CDR3 DNA sequence: TGTGCCAGCAGCTCCGGACTAGCGGGGACCCGGGGAGGCACAGATACGCAGTATTTT.

This clone has just a few counts. The genes are TRBV4-3 and TRBJ1-2; the D is unclear. The CDR3 runs 11 residues. Trimming left V 0 bases short and J 11 bases short, with 7 bases between. Germline V gene sequence: CDR1 LGHNA, CDR2 YSLEER. CDR3 coding DNA: TGCGCCAGCAGCCAAGAAGACAATTACACCTTC. Translation gives CASSQEDNYTF.

The chain has TRBV2 and TRBJ2-1; 10 positions match TRBD2. The CDR3 is made up of 15 amino acids. V gave up 6 bases and J gave up 10 bases; unmatched junction bases: 12. Per germline, CDR1 SNHLY and CDR2 FYNNEI. CDR3 sequence reads: CASRTATGTSEEQFF. The DNA for the CDR3 is TGTGCCAGCAGAACAGCGACCGGGACTAGCGAGGAGCAGTTCTTC.

CDR3 DNA sequence: TGTGCCAGCAGGCCGGGACAGGGACTCTACGAGCAGTACTTC. Translated: CASRPGQGLYEQYF. The rearrangement joins TRBV6-5 to TRBJ2-7, with 9 nucleotides matching TRBD1. V was clipped by 6 bases and J by 3 bases; unmatched bases: 6. The CDR3 length is 14 residues. Germline V gene lookup returns CDR1 MNHEY and CDR2 SVGAGI.

The rearrangement joins TRBV5-4 to TRBJ2-5; D remains unclear. Germline assignment: CDR1 SGHNT and CDR2 YYREEE (reference sequence). This CDR3 contains 14 residues. Trimming pared 4 bases from V and 5 bases from J, leaving 15 bases between. The chain's CDR3 is CASSPRQAFETQYF. The CDR3, as DNA: TGTGCCAGCAGCCCGCGACAAGCCTTCGAGACCCAGTACTTC.

The chain has TRBV7-9 and TRBJ2-3; possible D gene TRBD1, 5 bases. The germline V and J ends were trimmed by 5 bases and 8 bases, with 11 bases remaining between them. The CDR3 is 12 residues long. Germline lookup yields CDR1 SEHNR and CDR2 FQNEAQ (reference sequence). The CDR3 loop reads CASSKDSFTQYF. The CDR3 bases are TGTGCCAGCAGCAAAGACAGTTTTACGCAGTATTTT.

This sequence joins TRBV10-3 and TRBJ2-1, with D perhaps TRBD1 (6 bases). This CDR3 is built from 17 residues. In germline, CDR1 is ENHRY, CDR2 SYGVKD. Trimming removed 1 base at V and 6 bases at J, with 19 bases between. The CDR3 DNA sequence: TGTGCCATCAGTGAGTTTCACACAGGGATAAATATCAATGAGCAGTTCTTC. Translating it yields CAISEFHTGININEQFF.

V gene TRBV7-9 combines with J gene TRBJ2-7; possible D gene TRBD1, 6 bases. Germline V gene data show CDR1 as SEHNR and CDR2 as FQNEAQ (reference sequence). With 7 bases removed from V and 7 bases from J, the gap between germline ends came to 23 bases. The CDR3 contains 15 residues. The CDR3 reads CASTQTGRGLWEQYF. The CDR3 DNA follows: TGTGCCAGCACCCAAACCGGCAGGGGTCTATGGGAGCAGTACTTC.

The J gene is TRBJ2-3, the V gene TRBV27, with 14 nucleotides matching TRBD2. The CDR3 loop spans 16 amino acids. V shed 5 bases and J 6 bases; nucleotides not matched to a gene: 7. Per germline, CDR1 MNHEY and CDR2 SMNVEV (reference sequence). As DNA, the CDR3 is TGTGCCAGCAGTACGGGACTAGCGGGAGCAAGGGATACGCAGTATTTT. It yields the protein CASSTGLAGARDTQYF.

CDR3 in DNA: TGTGCCAGCAGTTCCTCCTCCCGGCAGCGGGCCTACGAGCAGTACTTC. The encoded protein is CASSSSSRQRAYEQYF. The rearrangement uses TRBV27 and TRBJ2-7, with a possible D match to TRBD2 (6 bases). The CDR3 runs to 16 residues. Germline V gene lookup returns CDR1 MNHEY and CDR2 SMNVEV (reference sequence). V was clipped by 4 bases and J by 2 bases, with 18 bases between them.

This chain uses TRBV7-9 with TRBJ1-1; D gene unclear. Per the germline V gene, CDR1 is SEHNR and CDR2 is FQNEAQ (reference sequence). The V end was cut by 3 bases, the J end by 1 base, with 6 bases between. The CDR3 has 13 amino acids. The CDR3 loop is CASSFSGNTEAFF. The CDR3 nucleotides are TGTGCCAGCAGCTTTTCGGGGAACACTGAAGCTTTCTTT.

This chain uses TRBV7-6 with TRBJ2-7, with 8 positions matching TRBD1. Germline CDR1 SGHVS, CDR2 FNYEAQ. The CDR3 runs 15 residues. V lost 0 bases to trimming and J lost 5 bases; unmatched junction nucleotides: 6. The CDR3 reads CASSLAGQGADEQYF. DNA of the CDR3: TGTGCCAGCAGCTTAGCGGGCCAGGGGGCTGACGAGCAGTACTTC.

The gene calls are TRBV11-2 and TRBJ2-1, with a tentative D call TRBD2 (5 bases). This CDR3 spans 16 amino acids. V lost 1 base, J lost 2 bases, and 12 bases lay in between. Germline V gene data show CDR1 as SGHAT and CDR2 as FQNNGV. CDR3 protein: CASSLGRAPAYNEQFF. CDR3 DNA sequence: TGTGCCAGCAGCTTAGGGCGGGCTCCTGCCTACAATGAGCAGTTCTTC.

The chain has TRBV6-5 and TRBJ2-3; 8 bases agree with TRBD2. Trimming removed 6 bases from V and 4 bases from J; junction bases left unmatched: 6. This CDR3 spans 14 amino acids. Germline V gene sequence: CDR1 MNHEY, CDR2 SVGAGI. CDR3 nucleotides: TGTGCCAGCAGAGCGGGAGAGGGCCCAGATACGCAGTATTTT. As protein: CASRAGEGPDTQYF.

J is TRBJ2-5 and V is TRBV7-2; D may be TRBD1 (7 bases). Germline loops: CDR1 SGHTA, CDR2 FQGNSA. Trimming shortened V by 5 bases and J by 5 bases, and 12 bases separated the two germline ends. The length of the CDR3 is 13 residues. CDR3 nucleotide sequence: TGTGCCAGCAGCCCAGGGGGGAGGGAGACCCAGTACTTC. Encoded protein: CASSPGGRETQYF.